Below are 31 T cell receptor beta chains sequenced from a single sample in a study of shared clonotypes between healthy human individuals. Some clones are missing from TCRdb's copy, which holds only in-frame ones; the method was immunoSEQ multiplex PCR. There are 2,500,000 or so clones in the sample; around nine tenths occur only once, and under 0.15% lies in the top ten. What was sequenced was naive CD4+ T cells sorted from blood. The subset here: CD45RA+ positively selected. These receptors all come from a man younger than 35 in good health.

This clone occurred once. The gene calls are TRBV2 and TRBJ2-1; 7 bases line up with TRBD2. CDR3 size: 16 residues. V shed 4 bases, J shed 3 bases, and the junction held 9 bases outside the gene matches. Germline V lookup: CDR1 SNHLY, CDR2 FYNNEI. CDR3 region: CASSAQAGASYNEQFF. The CDR3 region has the DNA TGTGCCAGCAGTGCTCAGGCGGGAGCGAGCTACAATGAGCAGTTCTTC.

The genes are TRBV6-5 and TRBJ2-6; tentative D call: TRBD2 (6 bases). Germline lookup yields CDR1 MNHEY and CDR2 SVGAGI. The CDR3 is made up of 15 amino acids. The germline V and J ends were trimmed by 7 bases and 9 bases, with 19 bases remaining between them. CDR3 region: CASKGLPSPDNVLTF. CDR3 nucleotides: TGTGCCAGCAAGGGACTCCCCTCTCCGGACAACGTCCTGACTTTC.

This rearrangement joins TRBV14 to TRBJ1-5; TRBD1 agrees at 8 bases. The CDR3 has 19 residues. Germline assignment: CDR1 SGHDN and CDR2 FVKESK. V lost 1 base and J lost 5; bases outside the gene matches: 16. DNA of the CDR3: TGTGCCAGCAGCCAAGCTAAGGACCGGGACAGGACGGGGGATCAGCCCCAGCATTTT. It encodes CASSQAKDRDRTGDQPQHF.

The chain links TRBV6-5 to TRBJ2-5; weak D call: TRBD2 (6 bases). V dropped 0 bases and J dropped 5 bases, with 13 bases sitting between them. This CDR3 has 15 amino acids. The germline gives CDR1 MNHEY, CDR2 SVGAGI. CDR3 coding DNA: TGTGCCAGCAGTTACTCCTGGGGGGAGTTGGAGACCCAGTACTTC. Protein: CASSYSWGELETQYF.

J is TRBJ2-1 and V is TRBV6-5; possibly TRBD1 for D (6 bases). Trimming removed 3 bases from V and 4 bases from J, with 16 bases in between. Germline loops: CDR1 MNHEY, CDR2 SVGAGI. This CDR3 contains 16 residues. The CDR3 spells CASSYSTGRVYNEQFF. The CDR3 nucleotides read TGTGCCAGCAGTTATTCGACAGGCCGCGTTTACAATGAGCAGTTCTTC.

The J gene is TRBJ1-4, the V gene TRBV2; TRBD1 matches 8 bases. Germline-derived CDR1 and CDR2 are SNHLY and FYNNEI. CDR3 length equals 15 residues. V was clipped by 3 bases and J by 4 bases; unmatched bases: 4. Here the CDR3 reads CASSDRQGNNEKLFF. The CDR3 DNA is TGTGCCAGCAGTGATCGACAGGGGAATAATGAAAAACTGTTTTTT.

The chain is built from TRBV5-1 and TRBJ2-3; TRBD2 agrees at 14 bases. The germline V gene encodes CDR1 SGHRS and CDR2 YFSETQ. J was trimmed by 1 base and V by 6 bases; bases with no gene match: 7. The CDR3 spans 17 residues. DNA for the CDR3: TGCGCCAGCACCCCGGGACTAGCGGGAGCGGGCACAGATACGCAGTATTTT. It codes for CASTPGLAGAGTDTQYF.

The V gene is TRBV5-1, the J gene TRBJ1-1; D is possibly TRBD1 (5 bases). The V end lost 4 bases, the J end lost 1 base, and 14 bases lay between the germline ends. The germline CDR1 and CDR2 sequences are SGHRS and YFSETQ. The CDR3 is 15 residues long. CDR3 in DNA: TGCGCCAGCAGCATAGCCGGGACGGAGAACACTGAAGCTTTCTTT. Residues: CASSIAGTENTEAFF.

The CDR3 nucleotides read TGTGCCAGCAGCTTAGGGGTAGCGGGTGATTCCTCGGCCTACAATGAGCAGTTCTTC. It translates to CASSLGVAGDSSAYNEQFF. The chain recombines TRBV7-6 with TRBJ2-1; 7 nucleotides align to TRBD2. CDR1 is SGHVS, CDR2 FNYEAQ, per germline. The CDR3 has 19 residues. The V and J ends lost 1 base and 2 bases, in that order; junction bases with no gene match: 14.

J is TRBJ2-7 and V is TRBV28; D perhaps matches TRBD1 (5 bases). This CDR3 spans 15 amino acids. Trimming cost V 6 bases and J 4 bases, with 19 bases left between them. Germline V gene sequence: CDR1 MDHEN, CDR2 SYDVKM. This CDR3 is CASRTPRAGTYEQYF. The DNA of the CDR3 is TGTGCCAGCAGGACCCCCAGGGCAGGTACTTACGAGCAGTACTTC. Variable domain in full (rest from reference TRBV28 and TRBJ2-7): DVKVTQSSRYLVKRTGEKVFLECVQDMDHENMFWYRQDPGLGLRLIYFSYDVKMKEKGDIPEGYSVSREKKERFSLILESASTNQTSMYLCASRTPRAGTYEQYFGPGTRLTVT.

This rearrangement joins TRBV19 to TRBJ1-3; 7 bases line up with TRBD1. This CDR3 region has 15 residues. The V and J ends lost 6 bases and 0 bases, in that order; junction bases with no gene match: 5. Germline V CDR1 and CDR2: LNHDA, SQIVND (reference sequence). CDR3 in DNA: TGTGCCAGTAGAACAGGGGTGAACTCTGGAAACACCATATATTTT. This encodes CASRTGVNSGNTIYF.

The chain combines TRBV5-5 with TRBJ2-3; possibly TRBD1 for D (6 bases). Germline V gives CDR1 SGHKS, CDR2 YYEKEE (reference sequence). The CDR3 has 16 residues. V lost 1 base, J lost 0 bases, and 12 bases lay in between. The CDR3 loop reads CASSLLGHTSTDTQYF. The CDR3 DNA is TGTGCCAGCAGCTTGCTGGGACACACTAGCACAGATACGCAGTATTTT.

The rearrangement links TRBV5-1 to TRBJ2-7; D tentatively fits TRBD1 or TRBD2 (6 bases each). Trimming removed 4 bases at V and 9 bases at J, with 17 bases between. Germline V gene lookup returns CDR1 SGHRS and CDR2 YFSETQ. The CDR3 loop spans 13 amino acids. The CDR3 coding sequence is TGCGCCAGCAGCGGTGGGGGGCGACCTGGGCAGTACTTC. Amino acid sequence: CASSGGGRPGQYF.

The J gene is TRBJ1-4, the V gene TRBV15, with a possible D match to TRBD1 (5 bases). This CDR3 has 17 amino acids. Germline V gene data show CDR1 as LNHNV and CDR2 as YYDKDF (reference sequence). V was trimmed by 0 bases and J by 8 bases, leaving 19 bases between them. CDR3 loop: CATSREDGSYRREKLFF. CDR3 DNA sequence: TGTGCCACCAGCAGAGAAGATGGGAGTTACAGGCGGGAAAAACTGTTTTTT.

With respect to this clone: This sample also contains other DNA sequences that code for the same CDR3. The J gene is TRBJ1-1, the V gene TRBV19; 9 bases agree with TRBD1. Germline V CDR1 and CDR2: LNHDA, SQIVND (reference sequence). With 6 bases clipped from V and 5 bases from J, the junction kept 4 bases outside the gene matches. The CDR3 covers 13 residues. The CDR3 DNA follows: TGTGCCAGTAGAACGGGACAGGGAACTGAAGCTTTCTTT. It codes for CASRTGQGTEAFF.

Only a few counts were recorded for this clone. The chain carries TRBV10-2 and TRBJ1-6; the D is unclear. This CDR3 comprises 13 residues. Germline CDR1 is WSHSY and CDR2 is SAAADI. V lost 2 bases, J lost 6 bases, and 5 bases lay in between. The CDR3 DNA reads TGCGCCAGCAGTGAGAACGTTAATTCACCCCTCCACTTT. Protein product: CASSENVNSPLHF.

The V call is TRBV7-2, the J call TRBJ2-3, with D perhaps TRBD1 (6 bases). Germline V gives CDR1 SGHTA, CDR2 FQGNSA. This CDR3 has 17 residues. Deletions cut 2 bases from V and 4 bases from J, with 19 bases between. The CDR3 nucleotides read TGTGCCAGCAGCTTAAGACGGGACACCTACTTTCCAGATACGCAGTATTTT. It is translated as CASSLRRDTYFPDTQYF.

The chain links TRBV30 to TRBJ1-1; D gene ambiguous. V lost 3 bases and J lost 1, with 9 bases in between. Germline V gene data show CDR1 as GTSNPN and CDR2 as SVGIG (reference sequence). The CDR3 has 13 residues. The CDR3 here is CAWRYTENTEAFF. CDR3 bases: TGTGCCTGGAGATATACAGAGAACACTGAAGCTTTCTTT. Using reference TRBV30 and TRBJ1-1 for the parts outside the CDR3, the full variable domain is SQTIHQWPATLVQPVGSPLSLECTVEGTSNPNLYWYRQAAGRGLQLLFYSVGIGQISSEVPQNLSASRPQDRQFILSSKKLLLSDSGFYLCAWRYTENTEAFFGQGTRLTVV.

This clone was recorded only once. The chain is built from TRBV18 and TRBJ2-7; TRBD1 matches at 9 bases. This CDR3 region has 14 residues. Germline assignment: CDR1 KGHSH and CDR2 LQKENI. V lost 5 bases to trimming and J lost 5 bases; unmatched junction nucleotides: 7. CDR3 sequence reads: CASSTTQGAHEQYF. Here the CDR3 DNA reads TGTGCCAGCTCAACGACACAGGGGGCCCACGAGCAGTACTTC.

The V gene is TRBV19, the J gene TRBJ2-7; the match to TRBD2 covers 7 bases. V was pared by 5 bases and J by 4 bases, with 8 bases of the junction left unmatched. The CDR3 spans 14 residues. Germline values: CDR1 LNHDA, CDR2 SQIVND (reference sequence). The chain's CDR3 is CASSRRESSYEQYF. CDR3 DNA sequence: TGTGCCAGTAGTCGGCGGGAGTCATCTTACGAGCAGTACTTC.

The chain has TRBV5-1 and TRBJ1-4; 9 nucleotides line up with TRBD1. Trimming took 3 bases from V and 8 from J; bases not matched to a gene: 2. CDR1 is SGHRS and CDR2 is YFSETQ in the germline V gene. The CDR3 runs 13 residues. The CDR3, as DNA: TGCGCCAGCAGCTGGGACAGGGAGGAAAAACTGTTTTTT. Residues: CASSWDREEKLFF.

This clone was recorded only once. This chain joins TRBV6-4 and TRBJ2-1, with D perhaps TRBD1 (6 bases). The germline gives CDR1 MRHNA, CDR2 SNTAGT. V was trimmed by 6 bases and J by 9 bases, leaving 18 bases between them. The CDR3 spans 14 residues. The CDR3 coding sequence is TGTGCCAGCAGCTCCGGAACAGGGCGAAGTGAGCAGTTCTTC. Its protein product is CASSSGTGRSEQFF.

J is TRBJ2-2 and V is TRBV5-1, with D possibly TRBD1 on 6 matching bases. CDR1 and CDR2 from the germline V gene are SGHRS and YFSETQ. The CDR3 is made up of 14 amino acids. The V and J ends lost 7 bases and 0 bases respectively, with 10 bases between them. CDR3 DNA sequence: TGCGCCAGCTGTACAGGGACGAACACCGGGGAGCTGTTTTTT. Translating it yields CASCTGTNTGELFF.

J is TRBJ2-3 and V is TRBV11-2; D remains unclear. The CDR3 is made up of 15 amino acids. The V gene lost 4 bases and the J gene lost 2 bases, with 13 bases spanning the gap. From germline, CDR1 is SGHAT and CDR2 FQNNGV. The CDR3, as DNA: TGTGCCAGCAGCTCGACTCGTACACCCACAGATACGCAGTATTTT. Translation gives CASSSTRTPTDTQYF.

V gene TRBV4-1 combines with J gene TRBJ2-7, with a tentative D call TRBD1 (5 bases). The CDR3 runs 14 residues. V lost 2 bases and J lost 4, with 12 bases in between. Germline V gene data show CDR1 as MGHRA and CDR2 as YSYEKL. In nucleotides, the CDR3 is TGCGCCAGCAGCCAAAAGGCGGCAGGGTACGAGCAGTACTTC. It yields the protein CASSQKAAGYEQYF.

The chain combines TRBV19 with TRBJ2-7; 7 bases match TRBD1. Germline V gene sequence: CDR1 LNHDA, CDR2 SQIVND (reference sequence). V lost 5 bases and J lost 7; bases outside the gene matches: 11. This CDR3 spans 14 amino acids. The CDR3 loop reads CASSETGLLGEQYF. For the CDR3, the DNA is TGTGCCAGTAGTGAGACAGGGTTATTGGGGGAGCAGTACTTC.

V gene TRBV5-1 combines with J gene TRBJ2-2; 9 bases are shared with TRBD2. V shed 3 bases and J 6 bases; nucleotides not matched to a gene: 6. CDR1 is SGHRS and CDR2 is YFSETQ in the germline V gene. The CDR3 length is 15 residues. CDR3 region: CASSSFSGSSGELFF. DNA for the CDR3: TGCGCCAGCAGCTCCTTTAGCGGGAGCTCCGGGGAGCTGTTTTTT.

This clone was detected only once. The chain combines TRBV11-2 with TRBJ1-3; possibly TRBD1 for D (6 bases). The germline CDR1 and CDR2 sequences are SGHAT and FQNNGV. CDR3 length: 16 residues. Trimming shortened V by 5 bases and J by 1 base, and 15 bases separated the two germline ends. DNA of the CDR3: TGTGCCAGCAGCCCCAGAGGGGGAAATTCTGGAAACACCATATATTTT. This codes for CASSPRGGNSGNTIYF.

The chain uses TRBV20-1 and TRBJ2-7; no clear D gene. The CDR3 spans 11 residues. Trimming took 1 base from V and 9 from J, leaving 10 bases between them. Germline loops: CDR1 DFQATT, CDR2 SNEGSKA (reference sequence). In DNA, the CDR3 is TGCAGTGCTAGAGGGGGTTCGGGGCAGTACTTC. Translating it yields CSARGGSGQYF.

V usage is TRBV5-1 and J usage is TRBJ2-5, with D possibly being TRBD1 or TRBD2 (6 bases each). The CDR3 sequence is 16 residues long. V dropped 1 base and J dropped 0 bases, with 13 bases sitting between them. The germline gives CDR1 SGHRS, CDR2 YFSETQ. The CDR3 coding sequence is TGCGCCAGCAGCTTGACGGGGGCGGTTAACCAAGAGACCCAGTACTTC. This gives the protein CASSLTGAVNQETQYF.

The chain has TRBV10-1 and TRBJ2-3, with D possibly called TRBD1 or TRBD2 (6 bases each). The CDR3 covers 16 residues. V was pared by 0 bases and J by 2 bases, with 12 bases between. In germline, CDR1 is WNHNN, CDR2 SYGVQD (reference sequence). This CDR3 reads CASSESGRGHTDTQYF. CDR3 DNA: TGCGCCAGCAGTGAGTCGGGACGGGGGCACACAGATACGCAGTATTTT.